This T cell receptor beta chain was sequenced in a study of T cell repertoires in cytomegalovirus infection (dated by TCRdb to about 2019). Notes on the research overall: Donor HLA type was relevant to the analysis, because carriage of CMV infection together with the matching HLA type was indicated by public TCR beta signatures.

General findings and caveats noted by the study authors: In both this cohort and an independent cohort of 300 to 450 donors, the cumulative frequency of public TCR beta family members distinguished carriers of CMV infection plus the relevant HLA type. The ex vivo response was dominated by HLA-C-restricted CMV-specific TCR beta clonotypes, and the single most frequent clonotype in two of eight donors was supplied by these HLA-C-restricted clonotypes.

The germline V gene gives CDR1 as MNHGY and CDR2 as SAAAGT. From V the trimming removes 2 bases and from J it removes 6 bases, while the gene matches leave 10 bases of the junction unaccounted for. The CDR3 has 16 amino acids, counting the end cysteine and phenylalanine. Kept here is only the CDR3 DNA, which spans 48 bases and is read in frame from base 1. On this clonotype itself: Its recognized antigen is unknown. One base away there is no much larger clone; base qualities are not given.

The sequencing machine was an Illumina HiSeq 1500. The raw public data were reprocessed by TCRdb itself: fastp quality trimming at Q25, MiXCR clonotype calling, in-frame beta chains only. All rows with the same CDR3 protein become a single entry with the most common DNA and genes. The sample table holds 150,000 to 160,000 distinct CDR3 sequences, of which around 20% were seen once. 9.5% to 12% of the sample goes to the ten largest clones. The sequence joins TRBV6-8 to TRBJ1-1; 9 central nucleotides agree with TRBD1. Specimen: PBMCs. This sequence originates from a human donor in good health (CMV status not recorded). Some clones in this sample may be carry-over from other donors' samples. The CDR3 is CASSYATGGVESEAFF. The bases read TGTGCCAGCAGTTACGCTACAGGGGGCGTCGAATCTGAAGCTTTCTTT.